These T cell receptor beta chains were read from a single sample in a study of tumor-infiltrating lymphocytes in primary liver carcinoma. MiXCR was run by TCRdb on the multiplex PCR reads, yielding one entry per CDR3 protein. The sample has a few hundred thousand distinct CDR3 sequences, roughly three fifths seen once. What was sequenced was peripheral blood. These receptors originate from a woman between 25 and 40 years old with primary liver carcinoma and hepatitis B virus infection. Both conserved end residues are part of each CDR3. The D gene is left open where the match is weak. Not every row has a clone size; where given, it reads once, few, many or a size class.

j_call,clone_size,v_call,d_call,cdr3_aa,cdr3_nt
TRBJ1-4,NA,TRBV12-3/TRBV12-4,NA,CASSTGVEKLFF,TGTGCCAGCAGTACGGGGGTTGAAAAACTGTTTTTT
TRBJ1-1,few,TRBV6-6,NA,CASSYSTGREAFF,TGTGCCAGCAGTTACTCGACGGGGCGTGAAGCTTTCTTT
TRBJ2-1,NA,TRBV5-4,TRBD2,CASSSGTSGKGLGEQFF,TGTGCCAGCAGCTCCGGGACTAGCGGGAAGGGTCTCGGTGAGCAGTTCTTC
TRBJ2-1,NA,TRBV12-3/TRBV12-4,NA,CASSLGESEGNEQFF,TGTGCCAGCAGTTTGGGGGAATCTGAGGGGAATGAGCAGTTCTTC
TRBJ1-1,NA,TRBV6-5,NA,CASSYSRGRGEAFF,TGTGCCAGCAGTTACTCAAGGGGAAGAGGTGAAGCTTTCTTT
TRBJ1-2,NA,TRBV12-3/TRBV12-4,NA,CATSSRQFPSNYGYTF,TGTGCCACCTCGTCTAGACAGTTCCCCTCTAACTATGGCTACACCTTC
TRBJ2-3,NA,TRBV9,TRBD2,CASSVEGGLTDTQYF,TGTGCCAGCAGCGTAGAGGGAGGGTTAACAGATACGCAGTATTTT
TRBJ1-2,few,TRBV5-5,NA,CASSLVTGNYGYTF,TGTGCCAGCAGCTTGGTAACAGGGAACTATGGCTACACCTTC
TRBJ1-5,NA,TRBV4-1,NA,CTSSQVVPVPEKNQPQHF,TGCACCAGCAGCCAAGTGGTCCCGGTGCCGGAGAAGAATCAGCCCCAGCATTTT
TRBJ2-1,NA,TRBV6-2/TRBV6-3,TRBD2,CASSYYSGIGYNEQFF,TGTGCCAGCAGTTACTATAGCGGGATAGGCTACAATGAGCAGTTCTTC
TRBJ2-1,many,TRBV29-1,NA,CSGDSYNEQFF,TGCAGCGGCGACTCCTACAATGAGCAGTTCTTC
TRBJ2-1,NA,TRBV13,TRBD1,CASSLKGGWGTTTHNEQFF,TGTGCCAGCAGCTTAAAAGGGGGCTGGGGCACTACTACCCACAATGAGCAGTTCTTC
TRBJ1-1,NA,TRBV11-2,TRBD1,CASSPRGLGDTEAFF,TGTGCCAGCAGCCCGAGGGGGCTTGGAGACACCGAAGCTTTCTTT
TRBJ2-1,many,TRBV6-5,NA,CASSYDTGFYNEQFF,TGTGCCAGCAGTTACGATACAGGTTTCTACAATGAGCAGTTCTTC
TRBJ2-7,NA,TRBV30,NA,CAWSVFNPRTINYEQYF,TGTGCCTGGAGTGTATTCAATCCGAGGACTATCAACTACGAGCAGTACTTC
TRBJ1-2,few,TRBV28,TRBD1,CASSLPGQGANYGYTF,TGTGCCAGCAGTTTACCAGGACAGGGAGCAAACTATGGCTACACCTTC
TRBJ1-1,many,TRBV7-8,NA,CASSLDPLSARAFF,TGTGCCAGCAGCTTAGACCCGCTGTCCGCCAGAGCTTTCTTT
TRBJ2-1,few,TRBV5-4,NA,CASSLRLTGSNEQFF,TGTGCCAGCAGCTTACGATTAACAGGGAGCAATGAGCAGTTCTTC
TRBJ1-2,once,TRBV13,NA,CASGLWQGINYGYTF,TGTGCCAGCGGCTTATGGCAGGGTATTAACTATGGCTACACCTTC
TRBJ2-7,NA,TRBV5-8,TRBD2,CASSIAGGRSYEQYF,TGTGCCAGCAGCATAGCGGGAGGTAGATCCTACGAGCAGTACTTC
TRBJ2-2,NA,TRBV6-2/TRBV6-3,NA,CASSYQSPGVGGELFF,TGTGCCAGCAGTTACCAGTCCCCGGGAGTCGGGGGGGAGCTGTTTTTT
TRBJ2-1,NA,TRBV11-2,NA,CASSLVPAYKQFF,TGTGCCAGCAGCTTAGTTCCGGCCTACAAGCAGTTCTTC
TRBJ2-7,many,TRBV29-1,TRBD1,CSVLDRVSYEQYF,TGCAGCGTTTTAGACAGGGTCTCCTACGAGCAGTACTTC
TRBJ2-5,few,TRBV6-1,NA,CASSEIVGVGTQYF,TGTGCCAGCAGTGAAATAGTGGGGGTGGGGACCCAGTACTTC
TRBJ2-4,NA,TRBV12-3/TRBV12-4,NA,CASRLQGVGGNIQYF,TGTGCCAGCAGACTGCAGGGGGTGGGAGGAAACATTCAGTACTTC
TRBJ2-7,NA,TRBV5-4,NA,CASSLVSLGSRGDEQYF,TGTGCCAGCAGCTTGGTGTCCCTAGGAAGTCGCGGTGACGAGCAGTACTTC
TRBJ2-7,many,TRBV11-2,TRBD1,CASSSSGQGISYEQYF,TGTGCCAGCAGCTCTTCGGGACAGGGCATCTCCTACGAGCAGTACTTC
TRBJ1-2,many,TRBV6-5,NA,CASSYFRDSVRTF,TGTGCCAGCAGTTACTTTAGGGACTCCGTACGCACCTTC
TRBJ2-1,many,TRBV4-2,TRBD2,CASKSGLADIYNEQFF,TGTGCCAGCAAATCCGGACTAGCGGATATCTACAATGAGCAGTTCTTC
TRBJ2-2,NA,TRBV11-2,NA,CASSLRGGMQGGELFF,TGTGCCAGCAGCCTCAGGGGGGGAATGCAGGGTGGGGAGCTGTTTTTT
TRBJ2-3,NA,TRBV29-1,TRBD2,CSVITSGVGVDTQYF,TGCAGCGTTATTACTAGCGGGGTTGGGGTAGATACGCAGTATTTT
TRBJ2-7,NA,TRBV12-3/TRBV12-4,NA,CAGSGRDLGSSKQYF,TGTGCCGGCAGTGGAAGGGACTTGGGGTCTAGCAAGCAGTACTTC
TRBJ2-1,many,TRBV29-1,NA,CSVEIPPLNEQFF,TGCAGCGTTGAAATTCCTCCGCTAAATGAGCAGTTCTTC
TRBJ1-4,many,TRBV12-3/TRBV12-4,NA,CASSSALFEKLFF,TGTGCCAGCAGTTCAGCTCTCTTCGAAAAACTGTTTTTT
TRBJ2-3,few,TRBV6-5,TRBD2,CASSSPREKDTQYF,TGTGCCAGCAGTTCCCCGCGGGAGAAGGATACGCAGTATTTT
TRBJ2-1,NA,TRBV12-3/TRBV12-4,NA,CASSRQVRGLNEQFF,TGTGCCAGCAGTCGGCAAGTGAGAGGGCTTAATGAGCAGTTCTTC
TRBJ2-1,NA,TRBV5-5,TRBD2,CASSPRLAGEYNEQFF,TGTGCCAGCAGCCCCCGACTAGCGGGAGAGTACAATGAGCAGTTCTTC
TRBJ1-2,many,TRBV6-6,NA,CASREPGGLDGYTF,TGTGCCAGCCGCGAGCCGGGCGGACTAGATGGCTACACCTTC
TRBJ2-1,NA,TRBV11-3,TRBD2,CASSETGTSGIAEQFF,TGTGCCAGCAGCGAGACCGGGACTAGCGGGATTGCTGAGCAGTTCTTC
TRBJ2-5,NA,TRBV11-1,TRBD2,CANSLLSGEGTQYF,TGTGCCAACAGCTTACTTAGCGGGGAAGGGACCCAGTACTTC
TRBJ1-3,NA,TRBV29-1,TRBD1,CSVDSGQGGNTMYF,TGCAGCGTTGACAGTGGACAGGGGGGAAACACCATGTATTTT
TRBJ2-2,NA,TRBV6-6,NA,CAGTESFAGELFF,TGTGCCGGCACGGAGAGTTTTGCCGGAGAGCTGTTTTTT
TRBJ2-3,many,TRBV11-2,NA,CASSLVPQGPDTQYF,TGTGCCAGCAGCTTAGTCCCCCAGGGACCAGATACGCAGTATTTT
TRBJ2-3,many,TRBV6-6,NA,CASRDGASTDTQYF,TGTGCCAGCCGGGATGGGGCGAGCACAGATACGCAGTATTTT
TRBJ2-1,NA,TRBV29-1,NA,CSVAQAGERFF,TGCAGCGTTGCGCAAGCTGGTGAGCGGTTCTTC
TRBJ1-4,few,TRBV6-5,TRBD1,CASSDDRGTNEKLFF,TGTGCCAGCAGTGACGACAGGGGAACTAATGAAAAACTGTTTTTT
TRBJ2-1,NA,TRBV11-2,NA,CASRVGLVGMNNEQFF,TGTGCCAGCAGGGTCGGACTTGTGGGAATGAACAATGAGCAGTTCTTC
TRBJ2-7,many,TRBV29-1,NA,CSVVNSYEQYF,TGCAGCGTCGTTAATTCCTACGAGCAGTACTTC